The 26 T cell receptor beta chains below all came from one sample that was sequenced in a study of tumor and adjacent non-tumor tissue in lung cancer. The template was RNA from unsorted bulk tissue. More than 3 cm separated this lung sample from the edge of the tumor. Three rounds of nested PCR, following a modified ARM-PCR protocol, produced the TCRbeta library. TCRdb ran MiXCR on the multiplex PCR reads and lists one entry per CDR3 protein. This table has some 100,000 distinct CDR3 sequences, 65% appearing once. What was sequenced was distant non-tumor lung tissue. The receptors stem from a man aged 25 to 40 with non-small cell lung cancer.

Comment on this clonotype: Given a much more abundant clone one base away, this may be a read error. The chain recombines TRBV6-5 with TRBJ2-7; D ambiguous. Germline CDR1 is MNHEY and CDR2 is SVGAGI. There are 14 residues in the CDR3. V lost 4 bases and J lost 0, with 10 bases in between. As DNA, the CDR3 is TGTGCCAGCAGTTGTAGGGCCAACTCCTACGAGCAGTACTTC. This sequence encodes CASSCRANSYEQYF.

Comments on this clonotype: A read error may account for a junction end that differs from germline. CDR3 region: CASRGPMNSEALF. Written as DNA, the CDR3 is TGTGCCAGCAGGGGACCCATGAACTCTGAAGCTCTCTTT. J is TRBJ1-1 and V is TRBV2; D perhaps matches TRBD1 (5 bases). This CDR3 comprises 13 residues. In germline, CDR1 is SNHLY, CDR2 FYNNEI.

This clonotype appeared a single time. The CDR3 loop reads CASSLVTLDRTFF. The CDR3 DNA is TGTGCCAGCAGCTTAGTTACCCTGGACAGGACTTTCTTT. This chain connects TRBV7-8 to TRBJ1-1, with TRBD1 matching over 7 bases. CDR1 and CDR2 from the germline V gene are SGHVS and FQNEAQ. CDR3 length: 13 amino acids. Trimming cost V 1 base and J 12 bases; bases outside gene matches: 8.

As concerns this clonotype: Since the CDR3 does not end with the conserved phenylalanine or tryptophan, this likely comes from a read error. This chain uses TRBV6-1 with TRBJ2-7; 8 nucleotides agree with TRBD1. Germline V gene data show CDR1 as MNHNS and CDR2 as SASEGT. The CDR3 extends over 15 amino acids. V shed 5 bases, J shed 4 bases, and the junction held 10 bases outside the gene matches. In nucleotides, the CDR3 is TGTGCCAGCAGTCGCCACGGACAGGGATCATACGAGCAGTACTTA. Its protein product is CASSRHGQGSYEQYL.

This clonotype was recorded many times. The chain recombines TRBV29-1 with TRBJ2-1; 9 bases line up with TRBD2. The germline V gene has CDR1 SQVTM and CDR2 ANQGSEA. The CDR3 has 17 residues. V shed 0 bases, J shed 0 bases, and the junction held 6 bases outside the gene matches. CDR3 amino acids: CSVEDRGLAFSYNEQFF. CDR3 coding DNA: TGCAGCGTTGAAGATCGGGGACTAGCATTCTCCTACAATGAGCAGTTCTTC.

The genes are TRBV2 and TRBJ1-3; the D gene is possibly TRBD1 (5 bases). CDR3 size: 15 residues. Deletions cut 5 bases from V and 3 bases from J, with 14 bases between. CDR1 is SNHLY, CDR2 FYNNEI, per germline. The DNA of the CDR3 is TGTGCCAGCAGTCTTGACGGGACCATTGGAAACACCATATATTTT. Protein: CASSLDGTIGNTIYF.

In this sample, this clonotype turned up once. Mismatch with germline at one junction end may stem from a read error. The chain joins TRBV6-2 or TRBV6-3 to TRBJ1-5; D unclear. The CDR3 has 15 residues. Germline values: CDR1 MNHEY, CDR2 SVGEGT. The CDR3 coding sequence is TGTGCAAGCAGTTGTACCGGAGCCTCCAATCAGCCCCAGCATTTT. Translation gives CASSCTGASNQPQHF.

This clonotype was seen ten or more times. This chain's CDR3 is CSYRQGRNEQYF. The CDR3 DNA follows: TGCAGCTATCGACAGGGAAGGAACGAGCAGTACTTC. The chain has TRBV29-1 and TRBJ2-7; 7 bases map to TRBD1. Germline trimming cut 8 bases from V and 5 bases from J; bases unmatched to any gene: 9. From germline, CDR1 is SQVTM and CDR2 ANQGSEA. The CDR3 is made up of 12 amino acids.

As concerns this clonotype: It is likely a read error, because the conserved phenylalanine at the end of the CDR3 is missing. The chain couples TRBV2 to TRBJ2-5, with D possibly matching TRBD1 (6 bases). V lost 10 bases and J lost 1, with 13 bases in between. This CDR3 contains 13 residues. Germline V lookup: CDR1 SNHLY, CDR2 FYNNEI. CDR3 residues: CANSRDIQETQYL. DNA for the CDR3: TGTGCCAACTCGAGGGACATCCAAGAGACCCAGTACTTG.

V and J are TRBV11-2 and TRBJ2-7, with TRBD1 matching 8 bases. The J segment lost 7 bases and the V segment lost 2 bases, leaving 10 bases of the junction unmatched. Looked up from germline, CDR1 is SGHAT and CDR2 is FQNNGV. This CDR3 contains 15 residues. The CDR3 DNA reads TGTGCCAGCAGCTTAAGCACAGGGGGGCAGATTGAGCAGTACTTC. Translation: CASSLSTGGQIEQYF.

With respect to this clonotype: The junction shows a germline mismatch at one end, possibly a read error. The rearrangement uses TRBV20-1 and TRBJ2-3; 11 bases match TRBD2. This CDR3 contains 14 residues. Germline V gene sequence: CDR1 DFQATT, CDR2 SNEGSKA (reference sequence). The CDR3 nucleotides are TGCAGTGCAACCTTGGGACTAGCGGTAGATATGCAGTACTTT. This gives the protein CSATLGLAVDMQYF.

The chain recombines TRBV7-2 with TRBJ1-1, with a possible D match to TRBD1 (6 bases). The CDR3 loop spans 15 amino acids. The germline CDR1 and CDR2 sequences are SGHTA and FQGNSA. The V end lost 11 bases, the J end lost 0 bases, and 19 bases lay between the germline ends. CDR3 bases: TGTGCCGGATCTACAGGGATGGCTGTGAACACTGAAGCTTTCTTT. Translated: CAGSTGMAVNTEAFF.

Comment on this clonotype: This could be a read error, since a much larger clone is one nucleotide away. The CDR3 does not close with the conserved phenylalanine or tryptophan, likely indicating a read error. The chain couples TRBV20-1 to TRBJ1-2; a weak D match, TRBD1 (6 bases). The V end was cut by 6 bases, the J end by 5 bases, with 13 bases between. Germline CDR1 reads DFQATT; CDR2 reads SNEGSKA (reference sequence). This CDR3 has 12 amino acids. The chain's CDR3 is CSANPGEYGYTI. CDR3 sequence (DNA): TGCAGTGCAAACCCAGGGGAATATGGCTACACCATC.

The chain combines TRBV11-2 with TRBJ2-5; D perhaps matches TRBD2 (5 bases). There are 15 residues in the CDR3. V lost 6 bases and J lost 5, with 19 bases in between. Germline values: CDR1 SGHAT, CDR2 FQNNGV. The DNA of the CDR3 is TGTGCCAGCAGTATAATGGTGGGAGTGGGGGAGACCCAGTACTTC. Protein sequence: CASSIMVGVGETQYF. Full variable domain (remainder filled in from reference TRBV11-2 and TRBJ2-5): EAGVAQSPRYKIIEKRQSVAFWCNPISGHATLYWYQQILGQGPKLLIQFQNNGVVDDSQLPKDRFSAERLKGVDSTLKIQPAKLEDSAVYLCASSIMVGVGETQYFGPGTRLLVL.

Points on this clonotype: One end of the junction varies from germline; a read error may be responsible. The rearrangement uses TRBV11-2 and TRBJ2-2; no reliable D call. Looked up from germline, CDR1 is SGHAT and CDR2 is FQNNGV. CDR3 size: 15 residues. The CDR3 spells CAISLNGYNTGELFF. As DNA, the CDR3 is TGTGCCATCAGCCTCAATGGTTACAACACCGGGGAGCTGTTTTTT.

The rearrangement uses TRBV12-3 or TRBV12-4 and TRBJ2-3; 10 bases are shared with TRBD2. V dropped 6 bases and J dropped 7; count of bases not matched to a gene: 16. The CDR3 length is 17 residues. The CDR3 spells CASSFDTSGAALNTQYF. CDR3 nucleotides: TGTGCCAGCAGCTTTGACACTAGCGGGGCGGCATTGAATACGCAGTATTTT.

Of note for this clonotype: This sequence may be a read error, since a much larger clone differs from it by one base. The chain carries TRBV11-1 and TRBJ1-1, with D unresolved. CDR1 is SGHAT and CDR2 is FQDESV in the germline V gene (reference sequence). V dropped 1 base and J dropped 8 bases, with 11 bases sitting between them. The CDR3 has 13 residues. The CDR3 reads CASSLVSLREAFF. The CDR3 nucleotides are TGTGCCAGCAGCTTAGTATCTCTCCGGGAAGCTTTCTTT.

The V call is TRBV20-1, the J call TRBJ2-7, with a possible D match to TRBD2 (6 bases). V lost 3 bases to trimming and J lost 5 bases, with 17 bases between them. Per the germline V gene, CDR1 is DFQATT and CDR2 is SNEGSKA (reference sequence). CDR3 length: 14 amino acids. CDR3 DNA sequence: TGCAGTGCTAGGCAGGTCGGGGGACTGCACGAGCAGTACTTC. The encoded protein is CSARQVGGLHEQYF.

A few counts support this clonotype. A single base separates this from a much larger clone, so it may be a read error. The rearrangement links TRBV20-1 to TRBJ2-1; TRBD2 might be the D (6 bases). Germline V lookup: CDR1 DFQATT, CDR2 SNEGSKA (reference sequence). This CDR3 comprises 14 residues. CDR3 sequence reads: CSVRKGGTGNEQFF. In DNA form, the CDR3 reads TGCAGTGTTAGAAAAGGTGGGACTGGGAATGAGCAGTTCTTC.

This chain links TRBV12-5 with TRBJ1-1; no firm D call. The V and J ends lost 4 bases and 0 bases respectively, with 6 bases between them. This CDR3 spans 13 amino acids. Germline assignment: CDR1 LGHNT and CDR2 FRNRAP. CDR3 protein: CASGSSMNTEAFF. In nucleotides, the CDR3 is TGTGCTAGTGGTTCCAGCATGAACACTGAAGCTTTCTTT.

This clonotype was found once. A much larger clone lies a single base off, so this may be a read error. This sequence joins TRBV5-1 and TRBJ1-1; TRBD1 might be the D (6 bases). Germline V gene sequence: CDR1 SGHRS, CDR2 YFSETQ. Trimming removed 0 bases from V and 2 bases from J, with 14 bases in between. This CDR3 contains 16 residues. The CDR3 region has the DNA TGCGCCAGCAGCTTGGTTGGGGGGCGGAAAAACACTGAAGCTTTCTTT. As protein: CASSLVGGRKNTEAFF.

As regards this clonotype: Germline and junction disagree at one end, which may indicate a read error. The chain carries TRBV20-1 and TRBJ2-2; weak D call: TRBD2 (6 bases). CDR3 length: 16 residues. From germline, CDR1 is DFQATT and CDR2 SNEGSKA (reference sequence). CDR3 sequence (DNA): TGTAGTACTAGAGCCTATGGAGGGAGTGTATCCGGGGAGCTGTTTTTT. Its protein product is CSTRAYGGSVSGELFF.

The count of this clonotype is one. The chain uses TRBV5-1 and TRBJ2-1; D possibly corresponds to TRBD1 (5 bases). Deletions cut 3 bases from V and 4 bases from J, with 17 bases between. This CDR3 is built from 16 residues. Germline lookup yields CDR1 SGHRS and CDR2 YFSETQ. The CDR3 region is CASSSEGVSTYNEQFF. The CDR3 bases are TGCGCCAGCAGCTCTGAAGGGGTTAGTACATACAATGAGCAGTTCTTC. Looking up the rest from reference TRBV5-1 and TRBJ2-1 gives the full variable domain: KAGVTQTPRYLIKTRGQQVTLSCSPISGHRSVSWYQQTPGQGLQFLFEYFSETQRNKGNFPGRFSGRQFSNSRSEMNVSTLELGDSALYLCASSSEGVSTYNEQFFGPGTRLTVL.

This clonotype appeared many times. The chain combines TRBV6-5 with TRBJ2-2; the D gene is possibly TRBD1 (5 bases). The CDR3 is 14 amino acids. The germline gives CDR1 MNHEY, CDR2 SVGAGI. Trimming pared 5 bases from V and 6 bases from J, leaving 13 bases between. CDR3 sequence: CASSPPPGPGELFF. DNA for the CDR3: TGTGCCAGCAGTCCTCCCCCAGGGCCCGGGGAGCTGTTTTTT.

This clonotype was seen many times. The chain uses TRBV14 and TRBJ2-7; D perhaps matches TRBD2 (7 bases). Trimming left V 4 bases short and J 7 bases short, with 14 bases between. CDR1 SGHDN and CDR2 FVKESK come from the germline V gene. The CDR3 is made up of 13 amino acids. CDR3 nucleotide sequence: TGTGCCAGCAGCCCGGCGGGGGCGAATGAGCAGTACTTC. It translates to CASSPAGANEQYF.

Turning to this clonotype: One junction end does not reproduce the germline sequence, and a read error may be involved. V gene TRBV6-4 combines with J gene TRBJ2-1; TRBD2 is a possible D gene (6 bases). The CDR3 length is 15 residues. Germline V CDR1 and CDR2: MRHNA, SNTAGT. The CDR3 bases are TGTGCCGGCAGTGACTCAGCGGGCTCCCACAATGAGCAGTTCTTC. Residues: CAGSDSAGSHNEQFF.